This entry describes one T cell receptor beta chain. No antigen is known for it. The data originate from a study of a mutant IDH1 vaccine in newly diagnosed glioma. Study at large: Initiation of the vaccine course occurred 4-6 weeks after radiotherapy alone, or alongside temozolomide cycles. Before enrollment, the patients had been treated with radiotherapy alone, temozolomide alone, or both together. Most of them had received both.

As to time point: week 5, during vaccination. The vaccine gave 300 ug of a 20-mer mutant IDH1 peptide subcutaneously per dose. The donor cohort comprised cases of new WHO grade 3 or 4 IDH1-mutant, ATRX-lost astrocytoma. V dropped 0 bases and J dropped 0 bases, with 9 bases sitting between them. The CDR3 extends over 15 amino acids. CDR1 is SGHAT, CDR2 FQNNGV, per germline. Some clones are missing from TCRdb's copy, which holds only in-frame ones; the method was immunoSEQ multiplex PCR. The sample includes roughly 40,000 clones, about 89% of them seen just once. The receptor's source is a man aged 50-59 years with glioma. The specimen comprised PBMCs, sampled from a glioma patient whose treatment included an IDH1 peptide vaccine. The chain is built from TRBV11-2 and TRBJ2-7, with TRBD2 as a possible D gene (6 bases). CDR3 bases: TGTGCCAGCAGCTTAGAGGGCGGGGTCTCCTACGAGCAGTACTTC. Encoded protein: CASSLEGGVSYEQYF. The full variable domain, in which reference TRBV11-2 and TRBJ2-7 provide the parts outside the CDR3, is EAGVAQSPRYKIIEKRQSVAFWCNPISGHATLYWYQQILGQGPKLLIQFQNNGVVDDSQLPKDRFSAERLKGVDSTLKIQPAKLEDSAVYLCASSLEGGVSYEQYFGPGTRLTVT.